This T cell receptor beta chain was recovered during a study of blood T cell repertoires in COVID-19. The overall study: The study drew acute and convalescent COVID-19 samples from the United States, Italy and Spain. PBMCs, B-cell-depleted T cells, or T cells were the source of the cDNA or gDNA that made up the material.

In the original workflow: Amplification from reference gene primers served as the basis for estimated nucleated cell counts. Only in-frame clones appear in the TCRdb table, and some are missing; sequencing was by immunoSEQ multiplex PCR. That table gives V, J and clone size, and the DNA gave D and trimming. The data hold 280,000 or so clones, with approximately 86% observed a single time. Germline V lookup: CDR1 SEHNR, CDR2 FQNEAQ (reference sequence). The CDR3 has 14 residues. V was pared by 1 base and J by 5 bases, with 12 bases between. This clonotype was sampled from a woman between 25 and 40 years old who had recovered from COVID-19. The chain uses TRBV7-9 and TRBJ2-7, with no clear D. Sequencing input: peripheral blood. The CDR3 DNA sequence: TGTGCCAGCAGCTTAGGGTACAGTAATGACGAGCAGTACTTC. Its translation: CASSLGYSNDEQYF.